This TCR beta chain was found in a study of blood T cell repertoires in COVID-19. Generated by immunoSEQ multiplex PCR, the TCRdb table keeps only in-frame clones and is missing some. The sample shows over 55,000 clones, more than 65% of them seen only once. The CDR3 length is 13 residues. Germline V gives CDR1 KGHDR, CDR2 SFDVKD. V lost 5 bases, J lost 7 bases, and 13 bases lay in between. The sample was peripheral blood. This chain links TRBV24-1 with TRBJ1-2; D perhaps matches TRBD1 (5 bases). This clonotype originated in a man aged 80 or over with COVID-19, enrolled during active disease. The CDR3 sequence: CATSGQPRSGYTF. The CDR3 bases are TGTGCCACCAGTGGACAGCCTAGATCTGGCTACACCTTC.